Below, 18 T cell receptor beta chains from the same sample are listed, as sequenced in a study of T cell clonality in common variable immunodeficiency. Study results and caveats: Fewer deletions and N-nucleotide insertions were reportedly seen in common variable immunodeficiency TCR beta sequences.

Sequencing was performed with immunoSEQ multiplex PCR; in TCRdb, only in-frame clones are kept and a portion is missing. The sample holds around 28,000 clones, and no clone turns up only once. The antigens of these receptors remain unknown. Sequencing was carried out using peripheral blood mononuclear cells. The receptors here all came from a human donor with common variable immunodeficiency.

Worth noting for this clone: The read ends 3 residues before the CDR3 terminus; that terminus is restored from the germline J gene. This chain connects TRBV30 to TRBJ2-1; 13 bases map to TRBD2. Trimming took 4 bases from V and 0 from J; bases not matched to a gene: 12. This CDR3 spans 19 amino acids. Germline CDR1 and CDR2: GTSNPN and SVGIG (reference sequence). CDR3 amino acids: CAWTRWGLAGPSSYNEQFF. Partial CDR3 DNA: TGTGCCTGGACAAGATGGGGACTAGCGGGGCCCAGCTCCTACAATGAG.

This clone was picked up many times. From the germline J gene comes the end of the CDR3, since the read stops 3 residues before it. This sample includes further DNA sequences coding for the same CDR3. This sequence joins TRBV5-6 and TRBJ1-1; D not certain. The V end lost 5 bases, the J end lost 3 bases, and 17 bases lay between the germline ends. CDR3 length: 15 residues. Looked up from germline, CDR1 is SGHDT and CDR2 is YYEEEE. Incomplete CDR3 DNA: TGTGCCAGCAGTTTATTGCGGCACTACGACACTGAA. It yields the protein CASSLLRHYDTE. The full CDR3 sequence reads CASSLLRHYDTEAFF.

At least ten counts were recorded for this clone. The CDR3 end is not reached by the read, which stops 3 residues before it; the germline J gene fills it in. The genes are TRBV7-8 and TRBJ1-1; D ambiguous. The CDR3 extends over 15 amino acids. The germline V gene has CDR1 SGHVS and CDR2 FQNEAQ. Trimming stripped 3 bases from V and 0 bases from J, with 11 bases between. The CDR3 DNA, read in part, is TGTGCCAGCAGCTTCCGACATGTTATGAACACTGAA. Translated, it gives CASSFRHVMNTE. The full CDR3 is CASSFRHVMNTEAFF.

Details on this clone: The read stops 3 residues short of the end of the CDR3; the missing end is completed from the germline J gene. The chain links TRBV18 to TRBJ1-4; TRBD1 is a possible D gene (5 bases). The CDR3 is 15 amino acids. Germline values: CDR1 KGHSH, CDR2 LQKENI. V lost 6 bases and J 8 bases, leaving 19 bases between the germline ends. The sequenced CDR3 bases are TGTGCCAGCTCTCCTCGGGACTCTAAGGGCGAAAAA. This gives the protein CASSPRDSKGEK. The entire CDR3 is CASSPRDSKGEKLFF.

This clone showed up many times. The read ends 3 residues before the CDR3 terminus; that terminus is restored from the germline J gene. The chain uses TRBV20-1 and TRBJ2-6, with D hard to call. Trimming removed 0 bases from V and 0 bases from J, with 15 bases in between. The CDR3 is 18 residues long. Germline CDR1 DFQATT, CDR2 SNEGSKA (reference sequence). The part of the CDR3 DNA that was read is TGCAGTGCTAGAGATCCCCGCCGAGGCAACTCTGGGGCCAACGTC. This gives the protein CSARDPRRGNSGANV. The entire CDR3 reads CSARDPRRGNSGANVLTF.

This clone was counted at least ten times. The read gets to within 3 residues of the CDR3 end, and the germline J gene fills in the rest. The chain is built from TRBV5-4 and TRBJ2-3; no clear D gene. V shed 0 bases and J shed 2 bases, with 10 bases lying between them. This CDR3 region has 15 residues. The germline V gene has CDR1 SGHNT and CDR2 YYREEE (reference sequence). The covered CDR3 bases are TGTGCCAGCAGCTTGGATTTTAGTGCCACAGATACG. Amino acids: CASSLDFSATDT. The entire CDR3 protein is CASSLDFSATDTQYF. The variable domain in full, with the rest retrieved from reference TRBV5-4 and TRBJ2-3, is ETGVTQSPTHLIKTRGQQVTLRCSSQSGHNTVSWYQQALGQGPQFIFQYYREEENGRGNFPPRFSGLQFPNYSSELNVNALELDDSALYLCASSLDFSATDTQYFGPGTRLTVL.

In this sample, this clone turned up many times. Coverage ceases 3 residues before the CDR3 finishes, and the germline J gene fills in the end. The chain recombines TRBV20-1 with TRBJ1-6; D is possibly TRBD1 (5 bases). Germline-derived CDR1 and CDR2 are DFQATT and SNEGSKA (reference sequence). The V end lost 3 bases, the J end lost 7 bases, and 10 bases lay between the germline ends. CDR3 length: 13 residues. The CDR3 loop reads CSARQGVNSPLHF. The CDR3 bases that were read are TGCAGTGCTAGGCAGGGAGTCAATTCACCC.

This clone was observed a handful of times. The CDR3 end falls 3 residues outside the read, so it is completed with the germline J gene. The chain employs TRBV5-1 and TRBJ2-5, with TRBD1 matching 8 bases. V was pared by 0 bases and J by 1 base, with 5 bases of the junction left unmatched. Germline V gene lookup returns CDR1 SGHRS and CDR2 YFSETQ. CDR3 size: 16 residues. The CDR3 DNA, read in part, is TGCGCCAGCAGCTTGGGCGGTACAGGGGGCCAAGAGACC. The encoded protein is CASSLGGTGGQET. The entire CDR3 reads CASSLGGTGGQETQYF.

This clone was counted only a few times. The read terminates 3 residues before the CDR3 end, so the remaining end is supplied by the germline J gene. V is TRBV19 and J is TRBJ1-3, with a tentative D call TRBD1 (6 bases). V lost 4 bases, J lost 0 bases, and 22 bases lay in between. CDR3 length: 19 amino acids. Germline lookup yields CDR1 LNHDA and CDR2 SQIVND (reference sequence). This CDR3 reads CASSTHIYRAQSSGNTIYF. The sequenced CDR3 bases are TGTGCCAGTAGTACCCACATATACAGGGCGCAGAGCTCTGGAAACACC.

This clone was observed many times. The missing CDR3 end, 3 residues past where the read stops, is filled in from the germline J gene. The rearrangement links TRBV13 to TRBJ2-3, with D perhaps TRBD2 (5 bases). In germline, CDR1 is PRHDT, CDR2 FYEKMQ (reference sequence). V was shortened by 5 bases and J by 4 bases, with 13 bases between the two germline ends. CDR3 size: 14 residues. The CDR3 protein is CASSADSMADTQYF. Partial CDR3 DNA: TGTGCCAGCAGCGCGGACTCGATGGCAGATACG.

This clone was found a few times. Coverage ceases 3 residues before the CDR3 finishes, and the germline J gene fills in the end. This chain uses TRBV30 with TRBJ1-1; D may be TRBD1 (5 bases). Trimming cost V 2 bases and J 0 bases, with 16 bases left between them. CDR3 length: 16 residues. Germline V gene sequence: CDR1 GTSNPN, CDR2 SVGIG (reference sequence). The CDR3: CAWSPKGVRVNTEAFF. The CDR3 DNA, read in part, is TGTGCCTGGAGTCCCAAAGGGGTCAGGGTGAACACTGAA.

This clone was counted only a few times. The CDR3 end falls 3 residues outside the read, so it is completed with the germline J gene. This chain links TRBV7-3 with TRBJ2-5; TRBD1 aligns across 9 bases. Germline V gene sequence: CDR1 SGHTA, CDR2 FQGTGA. This CDR3 has 15 residues. V lost 7 bases, J lost 2 bases, and 8 bases stayed unmatched. CDR3: CASTITGTGQETQYF. The part of the CDR3 DNA that was read is TGTGCCAGCACCATAACCGGGACAGGGCAAGAGACC.

This clone was observed a handful of times. The read terminates 3 residues ahead of where the CDR3 ends, so the germline J gene completes it. V and J are TRBV7-3 and TRBJ2-1, with 10 bases fitting TRBD2. There are 14 residues in the CDR3. V lost 5 bases to trimming and J lost 7 bases; unmatched junction nucleotides: 5. The germline gives CDR1 SGHTA, CDR2 FQGTGA. The CDR3 spells CASSQRGGYNEQFF. The part of the CDR3 DNA that was read is TGTGCCAGCAGCCAGCGGGGGGGCTATAATGAG.

This clone came up many times. Coverage ceases 3 residues before the CDR3 finishes, and the germline J gene fills in the end. The genes are TRBV7-2 and TRBJ1-2, with D maybe TRBD1 (6 bases). This CDR3 has 14 amino acids. From germline, CDR1 is SGHTA and CDR2 FQGNSA. V dropped 4 bases and J dropped 7 bases, with 16 bases sitting between them. The CDR3 region is CASSSGDGISGYTF. Partial CDR3 DNA: TGTGCCAGCAGCTCAGGGGACGGAATATCTGGC.

A note on this clone: The read comes to an end 3 residues before the CDR3 does, leaving the germline J gene to fill in the end. The chain links TRBV7-9 to TRBJ1-5, with TRBD1 identical over 11 bases. Germline CDR1 SEHNR, CDR2 FQNEAQ (reference sequence). This CDR3 contains 15 residues. V was clipped by 4 bases and J by 6 bases; unmatched bases: 5. The sequenced CDR3 bases are TGTGCCAGCAGCTCCGGACAGGGGGCTGGTCAGCCC. It encodes CASSSGQGAGQP. The entire CDR3 reads CASSSGQGAGQPQHF.

This clone has only a few counts. The read ends 3 residues before the CDR3 terminus; that terminus is restored from the germline J gene. The chain combines TRBV5-6 with TRBJ2-3; D possibly corresponds to TRBD1 (6 bases). Trimming cost V 0 bases and J 2 bases, with 7 bases left between them. This CDR3 spans 14 amino acids. CDR1 and CDR2 (germline): SGHDT, YYEEEE. CDR3 protein: CASSLGGHTDTQYF. The CDR3 DNA, read in part, is TGTGCCAGCAGCTTGGGGGGGCACACAGATACG.

This clone was seen a few times. The sequenced part of the CDR3 DNA is TGTGCCAGCAGATCTTTTAGCGGGACCTACGAG. It yields the protein CASRSFSGTYE. The whole CDR3 protein reads CASRSFSGTYEQYF. The chain uses TRBV7-2 and TRBJ2-7; 8 bases map to TRBD2. Coverage ceases 3 residues before the CDR3 finishes, and the germline J gene fills in the end. There are 14 residues in the CDR3. V trimming: 6 bases; J trimming: 2 bases; junction bases outside the gene matches: 6. Germline V CDR1 and CDR2: SGHTA, FQGNSA.

This clone was observed a few times. The sequence runs out 3 residues before the end of the CDR3; the remainder is reconstructed from the germline J gene. The chain employs TRBV20-1 and TRBJ1-6; 10 bases are shared with TRBD1. CDR3 length: 16 residues. J lost 3 bases, V lost 6 bases, and 8 bases had no gene match. Germline CDR1 is DFQATT and CDR2 is SNEGSKA (reference sequence). The DNA read from the CDR3 is TGCAGTGCGGGACCGGGACAGGGGTACTATAATTCACCC. Its protein product is CSAGPGQGYYNSP. The whole CDR3 protein is CSAGPGQGYYNSPLHF.